Detailed here is one T cell receptor beta chain. Antigen unknown. Amplification of TCR alpha and beta CDR3 regions from RNA used iRepertoire nested multiplex PCR. Tissue mRNA or PBMC total RNA, about 90-400 ng, went into one-step reverse transcription and amplification. Via MiXCR, TCRdb re-called the multiplex PCR reads, giving one row per CDR3 protein. The sample consists of about 140,000 distinct CDR3 sequences, roughly two fifths of them appearing once. This entry comes from a study of glioma-infiltrating T cells. Study-wide points: Only very few CDR3 sequences appeared in both tissue and blood.

The receptor's source is a human donor with low-grade glioma or glioblastoma, undergoing nonglioma brain surgery, or in good health (not recorded which). Sequences were obtained from glioma tissue, nonneoplastic brain tissue, or PBMCs (not recorded which).

The CDR3 region has the DNA TGTGCCAGTAGTATCGCAGGGTTGATAAACAATGAGCAGTTCTTC. Protein sequence: CASSIAGLINNEQFF. The chain couples TRBV19 to TRBJ2-1, with a weak D call TRBD1 (5 bases). Germline V gene sequence: CDR1 LNHDA, CDR2 SQIVND (reference sequence). This CDR3 is 15 amino acids long. The germline V and J ends were trimmed by 3 bases and 5 bases, with 14 bases remaining between them.